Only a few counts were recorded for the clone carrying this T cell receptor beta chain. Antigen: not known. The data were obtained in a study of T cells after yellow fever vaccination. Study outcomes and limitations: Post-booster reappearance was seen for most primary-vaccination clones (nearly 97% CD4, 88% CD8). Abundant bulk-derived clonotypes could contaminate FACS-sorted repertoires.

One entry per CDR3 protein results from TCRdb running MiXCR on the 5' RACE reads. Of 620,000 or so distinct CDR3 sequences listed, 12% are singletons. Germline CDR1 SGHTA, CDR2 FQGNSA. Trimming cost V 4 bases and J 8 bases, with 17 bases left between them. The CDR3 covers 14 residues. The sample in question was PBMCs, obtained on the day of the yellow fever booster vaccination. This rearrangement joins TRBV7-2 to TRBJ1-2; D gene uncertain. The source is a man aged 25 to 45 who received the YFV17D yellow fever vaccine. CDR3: CASSSEGLFSGYTF. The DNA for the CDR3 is TGTGCCAGCAGCTCAGAAGGGCTGTTTAGCGGCTACACCTTC.